One sample yielded the 24 T cell receptor beta chains listed below, sequenced in a study of cytomegalovirus exposure and HLA in healthy donors. The PCR contained 60 Vbeta and 13 Jbeta primers. TCRdb keeps only in-frame clones here, not all; method: immunoSEQ multiplex PCR. This table has about 59,000 clones, about 69% appearing once. Sequencing was carried out using PBMCs. These receptors were obtained from a man younger than 45 in good health and CMV-seropositive.

DNA for the CDR3: TGCGCCAGCAGCTTGGGACAGGTCCCCTACGAGCAGTACTTC. It yields the protein CASSLGQVPYEQYF. The chain links TRBV5-1 to TRBJ2-7; perhaps TRBD1 as D (6 bases). V gave up 0 bases and J gave up 2 bases, with 9 bases separating them. Germline loops: CDR1 SGHRS, CDR2 YFSETQ. The CDR3 is made up of 14 amino acids. The whole variable domain, filled in from reference TRBV5-1 and TRBJ2-7, reads KAGVTQTPRYLIKTRGQQVTLSCSPISGHRSVSWYQQTPGQGLQFLFEYFSETQRNKGNFPGRFSGRQFSNSRSEMNVSTLELGDSALYLCASSLGQVPYEQYFGPGTRLTVT.

The chain is built from TRBV14 and TRBJ2-2, with a tentative D call TRBD2 (5 bases). The CDR3 length is 16 residues. The germline V gene has CDR1 SGHDN and CDR2 FVKESK. V gave up 2 bases and J gave up 1 base, with 11 bases separating them. CDR3 in DNA: TGTGCCAGCAGCCAATTTGAGGGTTTGAACACCGGGGAGCTGTTTTTT. It is translated as CASSQFEGLNTGELFF.

This clone was seen once. The chain recombines TRBV15 with TRBJ1-5; 7 bases are a match to TRBD1. The ends lost 0 bases at V and 7 bases at J; junction bases unmatched: 6. Germline V gene lookup returns CDR1 LNHNV and CDR2 YYDKDF (reference sequence). The CDR3 covers 15 residues. This CDR3 is CATSRDIGGSQPQHF. The CDR3 region has the DNA TGTGCCACCAGCAGAGATATAGGGGGCAGCCAGCCCCAGCATTTT.

The chain couples TRBV4-3 to TRBJ1-2; 7 bases align to TRBD1. The CDR3 covers 13 residues. The V gene end was trimmed by 5 bases and the J gene end by 7 bases; junction bases not matched to a gene: 7. Germline V gene lookup returns CDR1 LGHNA and CDR2 YSLEER. For the CDR3, the DNA is TGCGCCAGCAGCGCTCCGACAGGGTGTGGCTACACCTTC. This encodes CASSAPTGCGYTF.

V gene TRBV9 combines with J gene TRBJ2-4, with 7 bases fitting TRBD1. CDR1 SGDLS and CDR2 YYNGEE come from the germline V gene. This CDR3 is built from 16 residues. V was clipped by 4 bases and J by 2 bases; unmatched bases: 9. In DNA form, the CDR3 reads TGTGCCAGCAGCCCTCGGACAGGTGTTTCCAAAAACATTCAGTACTTC. The encoded protein is CASSPRTGVSKNIQYF.

The chain has TRBV15 and TRBJ2-2; D call uncertain. Germline CDR1 is LNHNV and CDR2 is YYDKDF (reference sequence). This CDR3 region has 15 residues. V gave up 5 bases and J gave up 0 bases, with 10 bases separating them. CDR3 coding DNA: TGTGCCACCAGCTTTCTAGAAGCGAACACCGGGGAGCTGTTTTTT. Protein: CATSFLEANTGELFF.

The rearrangement uses TRBV5-6 and TRBJ1-6; D ambiguous. The CDR3 totals 15 residues. V lost 4 bases to trimming and J lost 5 bases, with 13 bases between them. CDR1 SGHDT and CDR2 YYEEEE come from the germline V gene. CDR3 nucleotides: TGTGCCAGCAGCCCCCCCGGCAGGAATAATTCACCCCTCCACTTT. Translating it yields CASSPPGRNNSPLHF.

The chain links TRBV6-6 to TRBJ1-2; D uncertain. CDR3 size: 13 residues. Germline lookup yields CDR1 MNHNY and CDR2 SVGAGI (reference sequence). V was clipped by 2 bases and J by 6 bases, with 10 bases between them. The CDR3 loop reads CASSYPGKDGYTF. The CDR3 DNA is TGTGCCAGCAGTTACCCCGGGAAGGATGGCTACACCTTC.

This chain joins TRBV12-2 and TRBJ1-6; whether TRBD1, the table's D call, matches the DNA was not checked. TRBV12-2 represents a pseudogene. The CDR3 totals 16 residues. Here the CDR3 reads CASRSNRQGRNSPLHF. In nucleotides, the CDR3 is TGTGCAAGTCGCTCTAATAGACAGGGGAGGAATTCACCCCTCCACTTT.

The CDR3, as DNA: TGCGCCAGCAGCTTGGCGACAGGGGACTCTGGAAACACCATATATTTT. Its translation is CASSLATGDSGNTIYF. The V call is TRBV5-1, the J call TRBJ1-3, with 8 bases identical to TRBD1. After removal of 0 bases from V and 0 bases from J, the junction contained 2 bases not matched to a gene. CDR3 length equals 16 residues. The V gene's germline CDR1 is SGHRS and CDR2 YFSETQ. Full variable domain (remainder filled in from reference TRBV5-1 and TRBJ1-3): KAGVTQTPRYLIKTRGQQVTLSCSPISGHRSVSWYQQTPGQGLQFLFEYFSETQRNKGNFPGRFSGRQFSNSRSEMNVSTLELGDSALYLCASSLATGDSGNTIYFGEGSWLTVV.

This clone was detected only a few times. The rearrangement uses TRBV4-1 and TRBJ2-4; possibly TRBD1 for D (6 bases). Germline-derived CDR1 and CDR2 are MGHRA and YSYEKL. With 0 bases removed from V and 6 bases from J, the gap between germline ends came to 12 bases. CDR3 size: 15 residues. CDR3 coding DNA: TGCGCCAGCAGCCAAGAGGTGACCAGGGGAAACATTCAGTACTTC. Protein sequence: CASSQEVTRGNIQYF.

This clone was seen more than once but under ten times. The chain employs TRBV15 and TRBJ2-3; 14 bases fit TRBD2. The CDR3 runs to 15 residues. Germline values: CDR1 LNHNV, CDR2 YYDKDF (reference sequence). Trimming cost V 8 bases and J 5 bases; bases outside gene matches: 6. Here the CDR3 DNA reads TGTGCCACCCGGACTAGCGGGGGGCCGCAAGATACGCAGTATTTT. Translated, it gives CATRTSGGPQDTQYF.

The chain has TRBV6-1 and TRBJ2-7, with D possibly being TRBD2 (6 bases). The CDR3 is made up of 15 amino acids. CDR1 and CDR2 from the germline V gene are MNHNS and SASEGT. V was clipped by 1 base and J by 5 bases, with 15 bases between them. CDR3 protein: CASSEELTGEDEQYF. CDR3 nucleotides: TGTGCCAGCAGTGAAGAACTGACGGGGGAGGACGAGCAGTACTTC.

CDR3 sequence reads: CASSATGGQETQYF. For the CDR3, the DNA is TGTGCCAGCAGTGCAACAGGGGGGCAAGAGACCCAGTACTTC. The gene calls are TRBV6-4 and TRBJ2-5; 8 bases align to TRBD1. The germline V gene has CDR1 MRHNA and CDR2 SNTAGT. The J segment lost 2 bases and the V segment lost 4 bases, leaving 3 bases of the junction unmatched. The CDR3 consists of 14 residues.

This clone came up a few times. The gene calls are TRBV18 and TRBJ2-2, with D maybe TRBD1 (6 bases). The CDR3 extends over 13 amino acids. Trimming cost V 1 base and J 6 bases, with 6 bases left between them. Germline CDR1 and CDR2: KGHSH and LQKENI. CDR3 nucleotide sequence: TGTGCCAGCTCACCACAGGGGGCCGGGGAGCTGTTTTTT. Its protein is CASSPQGAGELFF.

The rearrangement links TRBV25-1 to TRBJ2-3; TRBD1 aligns across 10 bases. The CDR3 spans 16 residues. V shed 6 bases and J 1 base; nucleotides not matched to a gene: 7. The germline V gene encodes CDR1 MGHDK and CDR2 SYGVNS. Here the CDR3 reads CASSPSGTGGTDTQYF. CDR3 bases: TGTGCCAGCAGCCCATCCGGGACAGGGGGCACAGATACGCAGTATTTT. Combining the CDR3 with reference TRBV25-1 and TRBJ2-3 gives the whole variable domain EADIYQTPRYLVIGTGKKITLECSQTMGHDKMYWYQQDPGMELHLIHYSYGVNSTEKGDLSSESTVSRIRTEHFPLTLESARPSHTSQYLCASSPSGTGGTDTQYFGPGTRLTVL.

The rearrangement uses TRBV5-1 and TRBJ2-5; TRBD1 matches 8 bases. Germline V gene lookup returns CDR1 SGHRS and CDR2 YFSETQ. Germline trimming cut 1 base from V and 5 bases from J; bases unmatched to any gene: 16. The CDR3 has 18 amino acids. The DNA of the CDR3 is TGCGCCAGCAGCTTGACCGGGACAGGCCTCCTTGATGGGGAGACCCAGTACTTC. It encodes CASSLTGTGLLDGETQYF.

This sequence joins TRBV6-5 and TRBJ2-2; possible D gene TRBD2, 6 bases. There are 15 residues in the CDR3. In germline, CDR1 is MNHEY, CDR2 SVGAGI. The V end lost 6 bases, the J end lost 4 bases, and 15 bases lay between the germline ends. As DNA, the CDR3 is TGTGCCAGCAGCAGAGGCGGGGTAACCACCGGGGAGCTGTTTTTT. It codes for CASSRGGVTTGELFF.

This clone turned up a few times. The rearrangement uses TRBV25-1 and TRBJ1-2; D is ambiguous. Germline CDR1 reads MGHDK; CDR2 reads SYGVNS. Trimming removed 7 bases at V and 7 bases at J, with 10 bases between. The CDR3 is 11 amino acids. CDR3 in DNA: TGTGCCAGCAAAAACGGTCGTGGCTACACCTTC. Amino acid sequence: CASKNGRGYTF.

The rearrangement links TRBV5-4 to TRBJ2-5, with 16 bases identical to TRBD2. CDR1 is SGHNT and CDR2 is YYREEE in the germline V gene (reference sequence). The CDR3 is 16 residues long. V shed 2 bases and J 5 bases; nucleotides not matched to a gene: 3. The CDR3 bases are TGTGCCAGCAGCTTAGGGACTAGCGGGGGGGCTGAGACCCAGTACTTC. It encodes CASSLGTSGGAETQYF.

The CDR3 spells CASSGSGEPDTQYF. The CDR3 DNA sequence: TGTGCCAGCAGTGGAAGCGGGGAGCCAGATACGCAGTATTTT. The V call is TRBV6-1, the J call TRBJ2-3; 7 bases line up with TRBD2. The CDR3 length is 14 residues. J lost 4 bases, V lost 4 bases, and 5 bases had no gene match. Germline V gene data show CDR1 as MNHNS and CDR2 as SASEGT.

The chain employs TRBV7-2 and TRBJ2-7; 9 positions agree with TRBD1. The CDR3 is 14 residues long. In germline, CDR1 is SGHTA, CDR2 FQGNSA. Losses at the gene ends were 2 bases for V and 5 bases for J; bases not matched to a gene: 4. CDR3: CASSLWDRDHEQYF. DNA for the CDR3: TGTGCCAGCAGCTTATGGGACAGGGACCACGAGCAGTACTTC. The complete variable domain, with remaining parts taken from reference TRBV7-2 and TRBJ2-7, reads GAGVSQSPSNKVTEKGKDVELRCDPISGHTALYWYRQSLGQGLEFLIYFQGNSAPDKSGLPSDRFSAERTGGSVSTLTIQRTQQEDSAVYLCASSLWDRDHEQYFGPGTRLTVT.

J is TRBJ1-2 and V is TRBV19; D gene ambiguous. Germline V CDR1 and CDR2: LNHDA, SQIVND (reference sequence). The V and J ends lost 6 bases and 4 bases respectively, with 12 bases between them. There are 13 residues in the CDR3. Here the CDR3 reads CASRIHASYGYTF. In nucleotides, the CDR3 is TGTGCCAGTAGGATACATGCGTCCTATGGCTACACCTTC.

This clone came up a few times. This sequence joins TRBV28 and TRBJ1-1, with 9 nucleotides matching TRBD1. V lost 5 bases and J lost 5; bases outside the gene matches: 15. This CDR3 is 17 amino acids long. Germline CDR1 is MDHEN and CDR2 is SYDVKM. CDR3 region: CASSPRDRVIVKTEAFF. The CDR3 DNA sequence: TGTGCCAGCAGTCCCCGGGACAGGGTTATCGTAAAGACTGAAGCTTTCTTT.